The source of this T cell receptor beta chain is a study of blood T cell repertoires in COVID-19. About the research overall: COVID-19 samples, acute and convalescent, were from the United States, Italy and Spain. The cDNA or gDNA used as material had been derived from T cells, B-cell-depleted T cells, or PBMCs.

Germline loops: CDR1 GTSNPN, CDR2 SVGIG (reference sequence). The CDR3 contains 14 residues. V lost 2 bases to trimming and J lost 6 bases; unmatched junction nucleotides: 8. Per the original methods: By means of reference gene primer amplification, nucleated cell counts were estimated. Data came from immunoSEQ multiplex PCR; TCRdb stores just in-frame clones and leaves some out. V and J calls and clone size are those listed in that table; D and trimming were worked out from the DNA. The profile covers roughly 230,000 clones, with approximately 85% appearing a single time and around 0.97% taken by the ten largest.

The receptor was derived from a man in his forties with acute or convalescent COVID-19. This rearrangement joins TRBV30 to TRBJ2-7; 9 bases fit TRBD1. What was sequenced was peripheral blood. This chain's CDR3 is CAWSKEQGAIEQYF. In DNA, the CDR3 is TGTGCCTGGAGTAAAGAACAGGGGGCGATCGAGCAGTACTTC.